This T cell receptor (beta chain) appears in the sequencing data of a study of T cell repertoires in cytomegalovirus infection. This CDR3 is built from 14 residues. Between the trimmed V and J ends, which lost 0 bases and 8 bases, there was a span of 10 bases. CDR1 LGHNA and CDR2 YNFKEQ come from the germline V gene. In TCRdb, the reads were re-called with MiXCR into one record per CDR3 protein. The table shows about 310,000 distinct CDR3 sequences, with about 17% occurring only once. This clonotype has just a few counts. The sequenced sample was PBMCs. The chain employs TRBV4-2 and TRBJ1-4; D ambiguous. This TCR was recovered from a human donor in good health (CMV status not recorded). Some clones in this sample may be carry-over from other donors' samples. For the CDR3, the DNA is TGTGCCAGCAGCCAAGAGAGGGAGGGCGAAAAACTGTTTTTT. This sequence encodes CASSQEREGEKLFF.